The 14 T cell receptor beta chains reported below all come from one sample, sequenced in a study. Cells sorted as Tregs were CD4+, CD25+ and CD127-/low. TCRdb re-analysed the 5' RACE reads in MiXCR, keeping a single row per CDR3 protein. The sample yields more than 55,000 distinct CDR3 sequences, around 20% seen once. Sequenced: tumor-infiltrating Tregs sorted from the breast tumor. These receptors originate from a female donor with breast cancer.

The chain has TRBV6-1 and TRBJ1-5, with 7 bases aligning to TRBD1. The CDR3 runs to 16 residues. The V gene end was trimmed by 7 bases and the J gene end by 4 bases; junction bases not matched to a gene: 13. CDR1 is MNHNS and CDR2 is SASEGT in the germline V gene. The CDR3 nucleotides read TGTGCCAGCACCATCCTCACAAACAGGGGTAATCAGCCCCAGCATTTT. This encodes CASTILTNRGNQPQHF.

The rearrangement uses TRBV5-1 and TRBJ2-1; 7 bases are shared with TRBD1. The CDR3 is 15 residues long. Germline V lookup: CDR1 SGHRS, CDR2 YFSETQ. J lost 9 bases, V lost 0 bases, and 9 bases had no gene match. The CDR3 reads CASSLAEGAMSEQFF. In DNA, the CDR3 is TGCGCCAGCAGCTTGGCTGAGGGGGCTATGAGTGAGCAGTTCTTC.

This clonotype was recorded many times. The CDR3 here is CASGERSFLSNQPQHF. The CDR3 nucleotides are TGTGCCAGCGGGGAACGATCATTTTTGAGTAATCAGCCCCAGCATTTT. The genes are TRBV6-2 or TRBV6-3 and TRBJ1-5; D gene ambiguous. CDR1 is MNHEY, CDR2 SVGEGT, per germline. The CDR3 is 16 residues long. Between the trimmed V and J ends, which lost 8 bases and 4 bases, there was a span of 21 bases.

The V call is TRBV20-1, the J call TRBJ1-5; no definite D call. Trimming took off 5 bases at V and 1 base at J, with 15 bases between the two ends. The CDR3 spans 15 residues. CDR1 and CDR2 from the germline V gene are DFQATT and SNEGSKA (reference sequence). As DNA, the CDR3 is TGCAGTGCTCCTCGCTCCGGGATGAGCAATCAGCCCCAGCATTTT. Translation gives CSAPRSGMSNQPQHF.

This clonotype appeared a single time. Its ends do not fully match the called genes, so a read error is possible. The V and J genes are TRBV6-1 and TRBJ1-4; maybe TRBD1 (5 bases). The CDR3 has 15 amino acids. The V gene's germline CDR1 is MNHNS and CDR2 SASEGT. CDR3 sequence: CGSSRDSGSGEKLFF. CDR3 coding DNA: TGTGGCAGCAGTCGAGACAGCGGAAGCGGTGAAAAACTGTTTTTT.

The chain carries TRBV19 and TRBJ2-1; D might be TRBD1 (5 bases). This CDR3 has 18 amino acids. V was trimmed by 8 bases and J by 8 bases, leaving 31 bases between them. The germline CDR1 and CDR2 sequences are LNHDA and SQIVND (reference sequence). The CDR3 sequence is CASSIEASSLGSQDEQFF. The CDR3 DNA reads TGTGCCAGTTCAATCGAAGCATCTTCGTTGGGGTCACAGGATGAGCAGTTCTTC.

This clonotype was counted ten times or more. The V call is TRBV20-1, the J call TRBJ1-6; TRBD1 matches at 7 bases. V gave up 5 bases and J gave up 7 bases; unmatched junction bases: 11. The CDR3 runs 15 residues. The germline CDR1 and CDR2 sequences are DFQATT and SNEGSKA (reference sequence). CDR3 region: CSARKAGTENSPLHF. The CDR3 DNA reads TGCAGTGCTCGCAAGGCCGGGACAGAGAATTCACCCCTCCACTTT.

This chain connects TRBV6-1 to TRBJ2-2; no clear D gene. With 6 bases removed from V and 3 bases from J, the gap between germline ends came to 14 bases. CDR3 length equals 15 residues. Per the germline V gene, CDR1 is MNHNS and CDR2 is SASEGT. Here the CDR3 reads CASSRVSRYTGELFF. The CDR3 region has the DNA TGTGCCAGCAGCCGGGTTTCTAGGTACACCGGGGAGCTGTTTTTT.

CDR3: CASSSTGWDTQYF. The CDR3 nucleotides read TGCGCCAGCAGCTCGACAGGTTGGGATACGCAGTATTTT. V gene TRBV5-1 combines with J gene TRBJ2-3; a possible D gene is TRBD1 (6 bases). Trimming cost V 3 bases and J 6 bases, with 11 bases left between them. Germline lookup yields CDR1 SGHRS and CDR2 YFSETQ. The CDR3 is 13 amino acids.

This sequence joins TRBV6-1 and TRBJ1-2; D remains unclear. V was pared by 7 bases and J by 4 bases, with 22 bases between. This CDR3 is 16 amino acids long. Germline-derived CDR1 and CDR2 are MNHNS and SASEGT. The CDR3 region has the DNA TGTGCCAGCACCAACAATTGGGAACAGCTGATCTATGGCTACACCTTC. Amino acid sequence: CASTNNWEQLIYGYTF.

V is TRBV20-1 and J is TRBJ1-4, with TRBD1 matching 11 bases. J lost 2 bases, V lost 6 bases, and 2 bases had no gene match. CDR3 length: 14 amino acids. The V gene's germline CDR1 is DFQATT and CDR2 SNEGSKA (reference sequence). The CDR3 region is CSARTGGTNEKLFF. Here the CDR3 DNA reads TGCAGTGCCCGGACAGGGGGCACTAATGAAAAACTGTTTTTT.

The chain employs TRBV7-2 and TRBJ2-3; the match to TRBD1 covers 7 bases. The CDR3 contains 14 residues. V lost 2 bases, J lost 6 bases, and 5 bases stayed unmatched. The V gene's germline CDR1 is SGHTA and CDR2 FQGNSA. This chain's CDR3 is CASSLPGGGDTQYF. Here the CDR3 DNA reads TGTGCCAGCAGCTTACCAGGGGGTGGTGATACGCAGTATTTT.

The chain employs TRBV11-2 and TRBJ1-1; D may be TRBD1 (5 bases). CDR1 is SGHAT and CDR2 is FQNNGV in the germline V gene. CDR3 length: 13 amino acids. The ends were cut back, 3 bases at V and 4 bases at J, with 9 bases in the middle. Here the CDR3 reads CASSFPQGTEAFF. Here the CDR3 DNA reads TGTGCCAGCAGCTTTCCCCAGGGCACTGAAGCTTTCTTT.

This clonotype occurred many times. The V gene is TRBV6-5, the J gene TRBJ2-5; 7 bases align to TRBD2. V was pared by 5 bases and J by 7 bases, with 13 bases of the junction left unmatched. Germline lookup yields CDR1 MNHEY and CDR2 SVGAGI. The CDR3 is 15 residues long. As DNA, the CDR3 is TGTGCCAGCAGTGCACGACTAGCAACAGAGGGGACCCAGTACTTC. Its translation: CASSARLATEGTQYF.